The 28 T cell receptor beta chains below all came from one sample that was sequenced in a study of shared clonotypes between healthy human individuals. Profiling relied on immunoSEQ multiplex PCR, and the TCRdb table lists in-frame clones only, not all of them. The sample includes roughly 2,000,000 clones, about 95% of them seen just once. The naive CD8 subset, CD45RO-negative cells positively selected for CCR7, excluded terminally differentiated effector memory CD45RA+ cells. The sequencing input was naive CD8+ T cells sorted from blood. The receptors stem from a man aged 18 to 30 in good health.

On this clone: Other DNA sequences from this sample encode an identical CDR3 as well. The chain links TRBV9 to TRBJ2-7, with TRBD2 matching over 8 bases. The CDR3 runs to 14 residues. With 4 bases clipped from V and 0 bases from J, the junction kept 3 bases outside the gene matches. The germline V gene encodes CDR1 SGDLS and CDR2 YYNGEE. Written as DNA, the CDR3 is TGTGCCAGCAGCTCCGGGACTAGCTCCTACGAGCAGTACTTC. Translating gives CASSSGTSSYEQYF.

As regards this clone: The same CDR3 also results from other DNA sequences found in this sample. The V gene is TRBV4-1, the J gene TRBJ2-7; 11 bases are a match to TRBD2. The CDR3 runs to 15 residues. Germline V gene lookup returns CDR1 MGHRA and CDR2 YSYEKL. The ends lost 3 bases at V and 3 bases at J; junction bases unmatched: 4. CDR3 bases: TGCGCCAGCAGCCAGAGGCTAGCGGGGGGCTACGAGCAGTACTTC. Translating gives CASSQRLAGGYEQYF.

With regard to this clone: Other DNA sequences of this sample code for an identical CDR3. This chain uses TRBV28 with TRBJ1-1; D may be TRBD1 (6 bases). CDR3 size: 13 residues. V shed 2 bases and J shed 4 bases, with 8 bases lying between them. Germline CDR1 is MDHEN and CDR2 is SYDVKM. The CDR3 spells CASSLRGGTEAFF. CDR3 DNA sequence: TGTGCCAGCAGTTTAAGAGGGGGCACTGAAGCTTTCTTT.

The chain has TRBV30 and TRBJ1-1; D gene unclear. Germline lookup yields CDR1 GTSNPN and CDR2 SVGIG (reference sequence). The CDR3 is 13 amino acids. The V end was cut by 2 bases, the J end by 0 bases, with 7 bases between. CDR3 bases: TGTGCCTGGAGTATAAACATGAACACTGAAGCTTTCTTT. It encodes CAWSINMNTEAFF.

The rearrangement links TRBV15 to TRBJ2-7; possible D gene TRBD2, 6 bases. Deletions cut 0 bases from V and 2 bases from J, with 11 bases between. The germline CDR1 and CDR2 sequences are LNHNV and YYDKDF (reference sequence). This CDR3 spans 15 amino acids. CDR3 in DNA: TGTGCCACCAGCAGAGATCTAGGACTAACCTACGAGCAGTACTTC. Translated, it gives CATSRDLGLTYEQYF.

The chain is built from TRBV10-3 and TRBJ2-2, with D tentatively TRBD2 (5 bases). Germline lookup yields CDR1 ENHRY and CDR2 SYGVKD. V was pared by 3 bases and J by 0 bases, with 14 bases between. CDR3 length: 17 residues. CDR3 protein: CAISDPAKTTNTGELFF. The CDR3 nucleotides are TGTGCCATCAGTGACCCCGCGAAGACTACGAACACCGGGGAGCTGTTTTTT.

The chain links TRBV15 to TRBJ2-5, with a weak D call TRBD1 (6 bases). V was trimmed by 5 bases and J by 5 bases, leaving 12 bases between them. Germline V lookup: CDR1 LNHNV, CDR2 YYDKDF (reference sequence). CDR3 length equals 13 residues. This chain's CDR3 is CATSRRGRETQYF. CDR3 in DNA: TGTGCCACCAGCCGCAGGGGCCGGGAGACCCAGTACTTC.

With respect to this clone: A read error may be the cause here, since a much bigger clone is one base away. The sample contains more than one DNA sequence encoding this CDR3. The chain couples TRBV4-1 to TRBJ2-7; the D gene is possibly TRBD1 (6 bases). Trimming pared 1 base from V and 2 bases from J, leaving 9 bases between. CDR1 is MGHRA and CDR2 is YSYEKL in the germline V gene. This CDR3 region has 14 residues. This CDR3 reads CASSQVGQPYEQYF. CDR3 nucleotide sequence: TGCGCCAGCAGCCAAGTAGGACAGCCCTACGAGCAGTACTTC.

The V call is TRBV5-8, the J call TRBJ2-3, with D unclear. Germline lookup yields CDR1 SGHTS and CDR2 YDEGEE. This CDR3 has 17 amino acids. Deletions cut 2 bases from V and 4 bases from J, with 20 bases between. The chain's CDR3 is CASSFRANELRADTQYF. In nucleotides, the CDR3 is TGTGCCAGCAGCTTCCGGGCCAATGAATTACGCGCAGATACGCAGTATTTT.

This CDR3 reads CASSNYRALNEKLFF. DNA of the CDR3: TGTGCCAGCAGCAACTACAGGGCCCTTAATGAAAAACTGTTTTTT. The rearrangement uses TRBV21-1 and TRBJ1-4; TRBD1, the table's D call, lacks a check against the DNA. TRBV21-1 is a pseudogene locus. The CDR3 consists of 15 residues.

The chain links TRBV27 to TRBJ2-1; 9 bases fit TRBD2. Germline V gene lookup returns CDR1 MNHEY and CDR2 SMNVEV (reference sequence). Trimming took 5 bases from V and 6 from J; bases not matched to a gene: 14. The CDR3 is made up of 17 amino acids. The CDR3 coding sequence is TGTGCCAGCAGTCGAGACAGACTAGCGGAGCTACGCAATGAGCAGTTCTTC. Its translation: CASSRDRLAELRNEQFF.

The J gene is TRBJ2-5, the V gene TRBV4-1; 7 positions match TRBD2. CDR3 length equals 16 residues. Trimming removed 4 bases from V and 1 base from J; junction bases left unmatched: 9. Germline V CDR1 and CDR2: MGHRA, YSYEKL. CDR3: CASSRTELAFQETQYF. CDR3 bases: TGCGCCAGCAGCCGTACCGAACTAGCGTTCCAAGAGACCCAGTACTTC.

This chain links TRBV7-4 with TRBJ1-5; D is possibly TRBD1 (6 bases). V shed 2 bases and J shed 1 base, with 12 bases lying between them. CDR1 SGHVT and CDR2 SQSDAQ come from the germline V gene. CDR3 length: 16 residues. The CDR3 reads CASSLSRDISNQPQHF. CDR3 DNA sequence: TGTGCCAGCAGCTTAAGTAGGGACATAAGCAATCAGCCCCAGCATTTT.

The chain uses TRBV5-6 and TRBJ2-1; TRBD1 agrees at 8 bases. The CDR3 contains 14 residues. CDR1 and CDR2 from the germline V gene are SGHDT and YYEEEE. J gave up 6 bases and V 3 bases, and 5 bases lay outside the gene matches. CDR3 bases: TGTGCCAGCAGCTCCGGGACAGGTATCAATGAGCAGTTCTTC. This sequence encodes CASSSGTGINEQFF.

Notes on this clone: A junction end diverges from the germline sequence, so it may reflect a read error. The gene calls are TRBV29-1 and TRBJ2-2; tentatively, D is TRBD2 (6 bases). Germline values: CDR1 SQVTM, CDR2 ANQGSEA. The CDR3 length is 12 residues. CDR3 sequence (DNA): TGCAGCATTGAAGGGACTACCGGGGAGCTGTTTTTT. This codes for CSIEGTTGELFF.

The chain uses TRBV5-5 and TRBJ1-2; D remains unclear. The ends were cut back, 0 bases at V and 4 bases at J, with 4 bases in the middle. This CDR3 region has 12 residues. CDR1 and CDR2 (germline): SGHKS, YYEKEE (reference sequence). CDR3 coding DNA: TGTGCCAGCAGCTTGGGGTTCTATGGCTACACCTTC. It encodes CASSLGFYGYTF.

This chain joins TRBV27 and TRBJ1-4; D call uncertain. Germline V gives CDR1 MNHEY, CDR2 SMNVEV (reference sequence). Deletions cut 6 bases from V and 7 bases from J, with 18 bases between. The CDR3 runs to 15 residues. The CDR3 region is CASRGSTPRGEKLFF. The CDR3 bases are TGTGCCAGCAGAGGTTCCACGCCGAGAGGTGAAAAACTGTTTTTT. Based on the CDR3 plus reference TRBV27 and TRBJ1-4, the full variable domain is EAQVTQNPRYLITVTGKKLTVTCSQNMNHEYMSWYRQDPGLGLRQIYYSMNVEVTDKGDVPEGYKVSRKEKRNFPLILESPSPNQTSLYFCASRGSTPRGEKLFFGSGTQLSVL.

CDR3 protein: CASSYRGQGNTEAFF. CDR3 DNA sequence: TGCGCCAGCAGCTACAGGGGGCAGGGAAACACTGAAGCTTTCTTT. The chain uses TRBV5-1 and TRBJ1-1, with TRBD1 matching 9 bases. V shed 3 bases, J shed 2 bases, and the junction held 5 bases outside the gene matches. The CDR3 loop spans 15 amino acids. Germline loops: CDR1 SGHRS, CDR2 YFSETQ.

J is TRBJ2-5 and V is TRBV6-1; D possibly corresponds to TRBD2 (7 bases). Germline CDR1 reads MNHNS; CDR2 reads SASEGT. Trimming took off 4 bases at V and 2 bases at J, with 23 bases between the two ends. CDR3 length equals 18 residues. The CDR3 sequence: CASSAQDSYPGLQETQYF. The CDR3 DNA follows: TGTGCCAGCAGTGCTCAGGACAGCTACCCGGGACTACAAGAGACCCAGTACTTC.

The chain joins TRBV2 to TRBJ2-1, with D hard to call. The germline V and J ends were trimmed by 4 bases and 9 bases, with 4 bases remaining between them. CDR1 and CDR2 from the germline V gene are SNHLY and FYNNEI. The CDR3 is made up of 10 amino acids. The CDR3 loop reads CASSAGEQFF. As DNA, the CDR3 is TGTGCCAGCAGTGCCGGTGAGCAGTTCTTC.

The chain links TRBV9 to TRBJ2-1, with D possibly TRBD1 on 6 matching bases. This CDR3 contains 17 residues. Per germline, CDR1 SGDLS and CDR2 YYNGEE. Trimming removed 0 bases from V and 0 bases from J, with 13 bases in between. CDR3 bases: TGTGCCAGCAGCGTAGCCAGACAGGCTAGCTCCTACAATGAGCAGTTCTTC. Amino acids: CASSVARQASSYNEQFF. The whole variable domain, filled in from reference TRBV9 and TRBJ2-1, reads DSGVTQTPKHLITATGQRVTLRCSPRSGDLSVYWYQQSLDQGLQFLIQYYNGEERAKGNILERFSAQQFPDLHSELNLSSLELGDSALYFCASSVARQASSYNEQFFGPGTRLTVL.

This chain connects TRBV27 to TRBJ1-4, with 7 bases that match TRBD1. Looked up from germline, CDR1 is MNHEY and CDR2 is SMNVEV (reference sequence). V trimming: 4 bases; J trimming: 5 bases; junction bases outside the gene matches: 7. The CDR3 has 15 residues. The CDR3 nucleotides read TGTGCCAGCAGTTCCGACAGGGCGGAGAATGAAAAACTGTTTTTT. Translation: CASSSDRAENEKLFF. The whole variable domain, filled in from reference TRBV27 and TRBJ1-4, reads EAQVTQNPRYLITVTGKKLTVTCSQNMNHEYMSWYRQDPGLGLRQIYYSMNVEVTDKGDVPEGYKVSRKEKRNFPLILESPSPNQTSLYFCASSSDRAENEKLFFGSGTQLSVL.

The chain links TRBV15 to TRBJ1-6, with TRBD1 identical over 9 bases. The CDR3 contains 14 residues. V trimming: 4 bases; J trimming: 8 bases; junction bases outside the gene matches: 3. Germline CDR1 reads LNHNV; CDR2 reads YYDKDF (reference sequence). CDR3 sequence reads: CATSMGQGYSPLHF. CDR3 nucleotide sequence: TGTGCCACCAGCATGGGACAGGGATATTCACCCCTCCACTTT.

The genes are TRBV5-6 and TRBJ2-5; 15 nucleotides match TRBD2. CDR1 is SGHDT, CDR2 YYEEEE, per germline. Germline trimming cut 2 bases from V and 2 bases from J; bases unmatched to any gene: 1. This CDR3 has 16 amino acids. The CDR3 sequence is CASSFGLAGGQETQYF. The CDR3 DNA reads TGTGCCAGCAGCTTCGGACTAGCGGGAGGGCAAGAGACCCAGTACTTC.

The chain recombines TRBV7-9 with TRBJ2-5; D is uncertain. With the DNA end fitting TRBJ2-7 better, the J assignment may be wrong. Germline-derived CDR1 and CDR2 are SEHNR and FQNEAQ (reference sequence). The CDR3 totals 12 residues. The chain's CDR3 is CASSLTGDEQYF. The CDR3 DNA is TGTGCCAGCAGCTTAACTGGGGACGAGCAGTACTTC.

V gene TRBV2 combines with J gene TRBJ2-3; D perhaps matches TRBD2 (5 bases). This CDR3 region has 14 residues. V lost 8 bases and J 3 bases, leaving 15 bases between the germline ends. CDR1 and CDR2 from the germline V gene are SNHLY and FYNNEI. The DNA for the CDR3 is TGTGCCAGCCTGGACCCTCAGCGGACAGATACGCAGTATTTT. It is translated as CASLDPQRTDTQYF. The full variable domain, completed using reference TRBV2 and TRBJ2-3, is EPEVTQTPSHQVTQMGQEVILRCVPISNHLYFYWYRQILGQKVEFLVSFYNNEISEKSEIFDDQFSVERPDGSNFTLKIRSTKLEDSAMYFCASLDPQRTDTQYFGPGTRLTVL.

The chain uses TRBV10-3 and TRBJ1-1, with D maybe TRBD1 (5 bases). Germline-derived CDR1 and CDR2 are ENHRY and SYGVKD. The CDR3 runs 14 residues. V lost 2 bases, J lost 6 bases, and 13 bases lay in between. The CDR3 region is CAISEPWDYSEAFF. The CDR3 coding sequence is TGTGCCATCAGTGAGCCCTGGGACTATTCTGAAGCTTTCTTT.

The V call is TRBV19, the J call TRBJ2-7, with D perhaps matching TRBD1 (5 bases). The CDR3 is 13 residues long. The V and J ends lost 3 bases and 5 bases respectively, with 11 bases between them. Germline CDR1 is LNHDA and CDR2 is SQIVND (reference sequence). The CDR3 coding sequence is TGTGCCAGTAGTATTGGGGCTCGCAACGAGCAGTACTTC. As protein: CASSIGARNEQYF.